This T cell receptor beta chain was sequenced in a study of cytomegalovirus exposure and HLA in healthy donors. V lost 3 bases, J lost 2 bases, and 1 base stayed unmatched. The CDR3 extends over 14 amino acids. Germline V CDR1 and CDR2: LGHNA, YNFKEQ. Points on this clone: Its antigen remains unidentified.

Donors likely had unrecorded immune exposures despite being nominally healthy when sampled. Study-level points and caveats: It was only CMV serostatus that was available as immune exposure information. Some highly shared sequence variants likely arose as a pipeline artifact.

Primers included in the PCR were 60 Vbeta and 13 Jbeta primers. This table comes from immunoSEQ multiplex PCR, and its TCRdb copy is limited to in-frame clones, with some not included. The table lists roughly 180,000 clones, about 86% of them singletons, with around 2% in the top ten. The clonotype comes from a woman under 30 in good health and CMV-seropositive. The specimen was PBMCs. This chain links TRBV4-2 with TRBJ1-5; 7 bases align to TRBD1. CDR3: CASSHGQGNQPQHF. As DNA, the CDR3 is TGTGCCAGCAGCCACGGACAGGGCAATCAGCCCCAGCATTTT.